Listed below are T cell receptor beta chains from one sample, sequenced in a study of CD8 T cells in Susac syndrome. MiXCR, run by TCRdb on the immunoSEQ multiplex PCR reads, gives a single entry per CDR3 protein. The sample shows 80,000 or so distinct CDR3 sequences, more than 85% of them seen only once. Sequencing used CD4+ T cells from PBMCs. These receptors originate from a human donor with Susac syndrome. Both conserved end residues are part of each CDR3. The order of the fields is J gene, V gene, clone size, D gene, CDR3 length, CDR3 DNA, CDR3 protein. The D gene is left open where the match is weak. The size field is filled for only some rows; it gives once, few, many or a size class.

J: TRBJ2-1
V: TRBV5-1
size: NA
D: NA
length: 14
DNA: TGCGCCAGCAGCGAGGTGCGGGGTTACAATGAGCAGTTCTTC
CDR3: CASSEVRGYNEQFF

J: TRBJ2-5
V: TRBV30
size: NA
D: NA
length: 11
DNA: TGTGCCCGCAGTCAGGAAGAGACCCAGTACTTC
CDR3: CARSQEETQYF

J: TRBJ1-2
V: TRBV7-6
size: NA
D: TRBD1
length: 15
DNA: TGTGCCAGCAGCCTCTCCGGGACAGGGGGGGATGGCTACACCTTC
CDR3: CASSLSGTGGDGYTF

J: TRBJ2-5
V: TRBV5-4
size: NA
D: NA
length: 15
DNA: TGTGCCAGCAGCTCAGGGGTGATGGCTCAAGAGACCCAGTACTTC
CDR3: CASSSGVMAQETQYF

J: TRBJ2-1
V: TRBV20-1
size: NA
D: TRBD2
length: 14
DNA: TGCAGTGCTAGAGGTCTAGCGGGAGGGTATGAGCAGTTCTTC
CDR3: CSARGLAGGYEQFF

J: TRBJ1-5
V: TRBV24-1
size: NA
D: NA
length: 14
DNA: TGTGCCACCAGTGACATTGACAGCTACCAGCCCCAGCATTTT
CDR3: CATSDIDSYQPQHF

J: TRBJ1-5
V: TRBV19
size: NA
D: NA
length: 12
DNA: TGTGCCAGTAAAGACCCACATCAGCCCCAGCATTTT
CDR3: CASKDPHQPQHF

J: TRBJ1-1
V: TRBV5-4
size: NA
D: TRBD1
length: 16
DNA: TGTGCCAGCAGCATACCGACAGGGAGGATGAACACTGAAGCTTTCTTT
CDR3: CASSIPTGRMNTEAFF

J: TRBJ2-1
V: TRBV27
size: once
D: TRBD2
length: 17
DNA: TGTGCCAGCAGTTTAAGAGGCGCTAGCGGGACCTACAATGAGCAGTTCTTC
CDR3: CASSLRGASGTYNEQFF

J: TRBJ1-5
V: TRBV6-5
size: NA
D: NA
length: 14
DNA: TGTGCCAGCACCCCCTCGGTCCGTGGGCAGCCCCAGCATTTT
CDR3: CASTPSVRGQPQHF

J: TRBJ2-4
V: TRBV12-3/TRBV12-4
size: NA
D: NA
length: 19
DNA: TGTGCCAGCAGTTTAGCATGGGGGCAGACTGCCCTAGCCAAAAACATTCAGTACTTC
CDR3: CASSLAWGQTALAKNIQYF

J: TRBJ1-2
V: TRBV12-3/TRBV12-4
size: NA
D: TRBD1
length: 15
DNA: TGTGCCAGCAGTCGGGACAGGGGGCAGAAATATGGCTACACCTTC
CDR3: CASSRDRGQKYGYTF

J: TRBJ2-5
V: TRBV19
size: once
D: NA
length: 14
DNA: TGTGCCAGTAGTATTTCAGGGAATGGAGAGACCCAGTACTTC
CDR3: CASSISGNGETQYF

J: TRBJ2-7
V: TRBV10-3
size: NA
D: NA
length: 14
DNA: TGTGCCATCAGTGTGGGCGCGGAGGGTCCCGAGCAGTACTTC
CDR3: CAISVGAEGPEQYF

J: TRBJ2-7
V: TRBV7-8
size: NA
D: NA
length: 12
DNA: TGTGCCAGCAGCTTTCGTACCTACGAGCAGTACTTC
CDR3: CASSFRTYEQYF

J: TRBJ1-4
V: TRBV27
size: once
D: TRBD1
length: 15
DNA: TGTGCCAGCAGCCCATCGTCGACAGGGCTAGAAAAACTGTTTTTT
CDR3: CASSPSSTGLEKLFF

J: TRBJ2-5
V: TRBV12-3/TRBV12-4
size: NA
D: TRBD1
length: 14
DNA: TGTGCCAGCAGTTTAGTGGGACAGGGGGAGACCCAGTACTTC
CDR3: CASSLVGQGETQYF

J: TRBJ2-7
V: TRBV20-1
size: NA
D: TRBD2
length: 15
DNA: TGCAGTGCTAGTCGCAGGACTAGCGGGAGCTACGAGCAGTACTTC
CDR3: CSASRRTSGSYEQYF

J: TRBJ2-5
V: TRBV20-1
size: NA
D: TRBD2
length: 14
DNA: TGCAGTGCTGTAGATAGCGGGAGGGCAGAGACCCAGTACTTC
CDR3: CSAVDSGRAETQYF

J: TRBJ2-7
V: TRBV29-1
size: NA
D: NA
length: 16
DNA: TGCAGCGTTGAAGAGGGGGGCAGGGGTTTAGCCTACGAGCAGTACTTC
CDR3: CSVEEGGRGLAYEQYF